The 5 T cell receptor beta chains below were found in one sample sequenced in a study of shared clonotypes between healthy human individuals. Sequenced by immunoSEQ multiplex PCR; TCRdb stores in-frame clones only, minus some. The sample includes 2,500,000 or so clones, roughly nine tenths of them seen just once. The specimen was naive CD4+ T cells sorted from blood. Noted subset: CD45RA+ positively selected. These receptors were collected from a man aged 18-30 years in good health.

The CDR3 sequence is CASSPSGTASYEQYF. DNA of the CDR3: TGTGCCAGCAGCCCTAGCGGGACGGCCTCCTACGAGCAGTACTTC. The chain uses TRBV28 and TRBJ2-7; 9 bases are a match to TRBD2. This CDR3 is built from 15 residues. Germline V gene sequence: CDR1 MDHEN, CDR2 SYDVKM. The junction had 6 bases not matched to a gene; V was cut back by 6 bases and J by 0 bases.

This clone was seen many times. V and J are TRBV2 and TRBJ2-6; D gene uncertain. Trimming stripped 3 bases from V and 1 base from J, with 7 bases between. Germline V CDR1 and CDR2: SNHLY, FYNNEI. The length of the CDR3 is 15 residues. In nucleotides, the CDR3 is TGTGCCAGCAGTGATGAGCAATCTGGGGCCAACGTCCTGACTTTC. It specifies CASSDEQSGANVLTF.

Points on this clone: The sample has other DNA sequences that encode this CDR3 too. J is TRBJ1-1 and V is TRBV30; D is undetermined. The germline CDR1 and CDR2 sequences are GTSNPN and SVGIG (reference sequence). The V gene lost 0 bases and the J gene lost 6 bases, with 5 bases spanning the gap. The CDR3 is 11 residues long. This chain's CDR3 is CAWSVTAEAFF. DNA of the CDR3: TGTGCCTGGAGTGTAACAGCTGAAGCTTTCTTT.

The chain carries TRBV5-1 and TRBJ1-1; a possible D gene is TRBD1 (6 bases). CDR1 and CDR2 from the germline V gene are SGHRS and YFSETQ. Trimming pared 4 bases from V and 11 bases from J, leaving 18 bases between. The CDR3 is made up of 13 amino acids. The CDR3 bases are TGCGCCAGCAGCCCTGTCGCGGGGGCGGGGGCTTTCTTT. Protein: CASSPVAGAGAFF.

V is TRBV4-1 and J is TRBJ2-1; TRBD2 agrees at 7 bases. This CDR3 spans 16 amino acids. Trimming at V came to 4 bases and at J to 7 bases, leaving 13 bases not matched to a gene. The V gene's germline CDR1 is MGHRA and CDR2 YSYEKL. CDR3 protein: CASSPFDGPSGNEQFF. DNA for the CDR3: TGCGCCAGCAGCCCTTTCGACGGGCCTAGCGGTAATGAGCAGTTCTTC.